The rows below give T cell receptor beta chains drawn from one sample of a study of control samples from healthy donors and cancer patients. The protocol was immunoSEQ multiplex PCR, while the TCRdb copy is restricted to in-frame clones and leaves out a portion. The table records 100,000 to 150,000 clones, about nine tenths of them present only once. The specimen sequenced was blood. Every receptor here comes from a man aged 18 to 29 in good health. CDR3s include the opening cysteine and the closing phenylalanine or tryptophan. A D gene is named only where the DNA matches it firmly. Expanded clones are given a class, and other clones once, few, many or no size at all.

v_gene: TRBV10-1
abundance: once
j_gene: TRBJ1-3
d_gene: NA
CDR3aa: CASSVLGYSGNTIYF
CDR3nt: TGCGCCAGCAGTGTGCTGGGCTATTCTGGAAACACCATATATTTT

v_gene: TRBV2
abundance: NA
j_gene: TRBJ2-3
d_gene: NA
CDR3aa: CASSGASRTDTQYF
CDR3nt: TGTGCCAGCAGTGGCGCCAGTCGCACAGATACGCAGTATTTT

v_gene: TRBV7-2
abundance: NA
j_gene: TRBJ1-2
d_gene: TRBD1
CDR3aa: CASRGQGPYGYTF
CDR3nt: TGTGCCAGCAGAGGACAGGGCCCGTATGGCTACACCTTC

v_gene: TRBV7-3
abundance: NA
j_gene: TRBJ1-2
d_gene: NA
CDR3aa: CASSLIGGTRYGYTF
CDR3nt: TGTGCCAGCAGCTTAATCGGGGGCACCCGCTATGGCTACACCTTC

v_gene: TRBV7-9
abundance: NA
j_gene: TRBJ2-7
d_gene: NA
CDR3aa: CASSLDSWALGSEQYF
CDR3nt: TGTGCCAGCAGCTTAGATTCGTGGGCCCTGGGGAGCGAGCAGTACTTC

v_gene: TRBV6-4
abundance: NA
j_gene: TRBJ1-2
d_gene: NA
CDR3aa: CASSDSSGEGSGYTF
CDR3nt: TGTGCCAGCAGTGACTCGTCCGGGGAGGGCTCTGGCTACACCTTC

v_gene: TRBV21-1
abundance: NA
j_gene: TRBJ2-3
d_gene: NA
CDR3aa: CASSIRRGGPSSTDTQYF
CDR3nt: TGTGCCAGCAGCATTCGGCGGGGGGGCCCTTCTAGCACAGATACGCAGTATTTT

v_gene: TRBV27
abundance: NA
j_gene: TRBJ2-7
d_gene: NA
CDR3aa: CASSATGTPYEQYF
CDR3nt: TGTGCCAGCAGTGCCACAGGGACCCCCTACGAGCAGTACTTC

v_gene: TRBV15
abundance: NA
j_gene: TRBJ2-1
d_gene: TRBD1
CDR3aa: CATSRDRGGYNEQFF
CDR3nt: TGTGCCACCAGCCGGGACAGGGGGGGATACAATGAGCAGTTCTTC

v_gene: TRBV12-5
abundance: NA
j_gene: TRBJ2-5
d_gene: NA
CDR3aa: CASGLPGPLETQYF
CDR3nt: TGTGCTAGTGGTTTGCCGGGACCCTTAGAGACCCAGTACTTC

v_gene: TRBV5-6
abundance: once
j_gene: TRBJ2-3
d_gene: TRBD2
CDR3aa: CASSFLAGTTDTQYF
CDR3nt: TGTGCCAGCAGCTTTCTAGCGGGGACCACAGATACGCAGTATTTT

v_gene: TRBV5-4
abundance: NA
j_gene: TRBJ2-7
d_gene: TRBD1
CDR3aa: CASSTVAGGPHEQYF
CDR3nt: TGTGCCAGCTCCACGGTGGCAGGGGGCCCCCACGAGCAGTACTTC

v_gene: TRBV11-2
abundance: NA
j_gene: TRBJ2-5
d_gene: NA
CDR3aa: CASRPGLAGVQETQYF
CDR3nt: TGTGCCAGCAGACCCGGGTTGGCGGGCGTCCAAGAGACCCAGTACTTC

v_gene: TRBV6-4
abundance: NA
j_gene: TRBJ2-1
d_gene: TRBD2
CDR3aa: CASSVGRTSDHSYNEQFF
CDR3nt: TGTGCCAGCAGTGTGGGTAGGACTAGCGACCACTCCTACAATGAGCAGTTCTTC

v_gene: TRBV6-5
abundance: NA
j_gene: TRBJ1-2
d_gene: NA
CDR3aa: CATLGQGGGYTF
CDR3nt: TGTGCCACCCTGGGGCAGGGAGGAGGCTACACCTTC

v_gene: TRBV4-1
abundance: NA
j_gene: TRBJ1-1
d_gene: NA
CDR3aa: CASSQGRVAPNTEAFF
CDR3nt: TGCGCCAGCAGCCAAGGGAGGGTAGCACCGAACACTGAAGCTTTCTTT

v_gene: TRBV9
abundance: NA
j_gene: TRBJ2-1
d_gene: NA
CDR3aa: CASSHGRGTLSDEQFF
CDR3nt: TGTGCCAGCAGCCATGGAAGAGGGACGCTAAGCGATGAGCAGTTCTTC

v_gene: TRBV7-9
abundance: NA
j_gene: TRBJ2-5
d_gene: NA
CDR3aa: CASSHGAQETQYF
CDR3nt: TGTGCCAGCAGCCACGGGGCACAAGAGACCCAGTACTTC

v_gene: TRBV11-2
abundance: NA
j_gene: TRBJ2-7
d_gene: TRBD2
CDR3aa: CASSLLSGTRGNYEQYF
CDR3nt: TGTGCCAGCAGCCTTCTATCCGGGACTAGAGGAAACTACGAGCAGTACTTC

v_gene: TRBV5-1
abundance: NA
j_gene: TRBJ2-7
d_gene: NA
CDR3aa: CASSPGTTYEQYF
CDR3nt: TGCGCCAGCAGCCCCGGGACAACCTACGAGCAGTACTTC

v_gene: TRBV30
abundance: once
j_gene: TRBJ2-2
d_gene: NA
CDR3aa: CAWSIGTGELFF
CDR3nt: TGTGCCTGGAGTATAGGTACCGGGGAGCTGTTTTTT

v_gene: TRBV13
abundance: once
j_gene: TRBJ1-2
d_gene: NA
CDR3aa: CASSLFFRRLNYGYTF
CDR3nt: TGTGCCAGCAGCTTATTTTTCAGGCGCCTAAACTATGGCTACACCTTC

v_gene: TRBV20-1
abundance: NA
j_gene: TRBJ2-7
d_gene: TRBD1
CDR3aa: CSASRGRGSYEQYF
CDR3nt: TGCAGTGCTAGTAGGGGCAGGGGGAGCTACGAGCAGTACTTC

v_gene: TRBV5-5
abundance: NA
j_gene: TRBJ2-1
d_gene: TRBD1
CDR3aa: CASSSTGMVNEQFF
CDR3nt: TGTGCCAGCAGCTCGACAGGGATGGTCAATGAGCAGTTCTTC

v_gene: TRBV28
abundance: NA
j_gene: TRBJ1-1
d_gene: TRBD1
CDR3aa: CASSFWTGGSRNTEAFF
CDR3nt: TGTGCCAGCAGTTTTTGGACAGGGGGCTCTAGGAACACTGAAGCTTTCTTT

v_gene: TRBV29-1
abundance: NA
j_gene: TRBJ1-1
d_gene: TRBD1
CDR3aa: CSVPWDRLNTEAFF
CDR3nt: TGCAGCGTCCCTTGGGACAGGTTGAACACTGAAGCTTTCTTT

v_gene: TRBV7-6
abundance: NA
j_gene: TRBJ2-2
d_gene: TRBD1
CDR3aa: CASSWAEGQGGPGELFF
CDR3nt: TGTGCCAGCAGCTGGGCGGAGGGACAGGGGGGTCCCGGGGAGCTGTTTTTT

v_gene: TRBV7-2
abundance: NA
j_gene: TRBJ1-2
d_gene: NA
CDR3aa: CASRAGHSSLYGYTF
CDR3nt: TGTGCCAGCAGGGCCGGTCACTCTTCCCTTTATGGCTACACCTTC

v_gene: TRBV4-1
abundance: NA
j_gene: TRBJ2-5
d_gene: NA
CDR3aa: CASSQETQYF
CDR3nt: TGCGCCAGCAGCCAAGAGACCCAGTACTTC

v_gene: TRBV2
abundance: NA
j_gene: TRBJ2-1
d_gene: TRBD1
CDR3aa: CASSEGTGSSYNEQFF
CDR3nt: TGTGCCAGCAGTGAAGGGACAGGGAGCTCCTACAATGAGCAGTTCTTC

v_gene: TRBV3-1/TRBV3-2
abundance: NA
j_gene: TRBJ2-1
d_gene: TRBD2
CDR3aa: CASSRITSGVGNEQFF
CDR3nt: TGTGCCAGCAGCCGAATTACTAGCGGGGTAGGGAATGAGCAGTTCTTC

v_gene: TRBV15
abundance: NA
j_gene: TRBJ2-7
d_gene: TRBD2
CDR3aa: CATSRASGGLSDYEQYF
CDR3nt: TGTGCCACCAGCAGAGCTAGCGGGGGCCTCTCGGACTACGAGCAGTACTTC

v_gene: TRBV24-1
abundance: once
j_gene: TRBJ1-2
d_gene: NA
CDR3aa: CATSDDYGYTF
CDR3nt: TGTGCCACCAGTGATGACTATGGCTACACCTTC

v_gene: TRBV11-3
abundance: NA
j_gene: TRBJ1-2
d_gene: NA
CDR3aa: CASSLRGVSPTF
CDR3nt: TGTGCCAGCAGCCTCAGAGGGGTAAGCCCCACCTTC

v_gene: TRBV2
abundance: NA
j_gene: TRBJ1-5
d_gene: NA
CDR3aa: CASSEGGRSNQPQHF
CDR3nt: TGTGCCAGCAGTGAAGGGGGGCGGAGCAATCAGCCCCAGCATTTT

v_gene: TRBV7-9
abundance: NA
j_gene: TRBJ1-3
d_gene: TRBD1
CDR3aa: CASSDRGGRGNTIYF
CDR3nt: TGTGCCAGCAGTGACAGGGGCGGTCGTGGAAACACCATATATTTT

v_gene: TRBV6-5
abundance: NA
j_gene: TRBJ1-2
d_gene: NA
CDR3aa: CASSPDSNYGYTF
CDR3nt: TGTGCCAGCAGCCCCGACAGCAACTATGGCTACACCTTC

v_gene: TRBV21-1
abundance: NA
j_gene: TRBJ1-3
d_gene: NA
CDR3aa: CASSKSGDIGSSGNTIYF
CDR3nt: TGTGCCAGCAGCAAATCTGGGGACATCGGGAGCTCTGGAAACACCATATATTTT

v_gene: TRBV3-1/TRBV3-2
abundance: NA
j_gene: TRBJ1-1
d_gene: NA
CDR3aa: CASSQMYQGMNTEAFF
CDR3nt: TGTGCCAGCAGCCAAATGTATCAGGGTATGAACACTGAAGCTTTCTTT

v_gene: TRBV7-6
abundance: few
j_gene: TRBJ2-1
d_gene: TRBD2
CDR3aa: CASSLGGSGPPEQFF
CDR3nt: TGTGCCAGCAGCTTAGGAGGTAGCGGGCCCCCGGAGCAGTTCTTC

v_gene: TRBV13
abundance: NA
j_gene: TRBJ2-3
d_gene: TRBD2
CDR3aa: CASSREGLAGGADTQYF
CDR3nt: TGTGCCAGCAGCCGAGAGGGACTAGCGGGGGGGGCAGATACGCAGTATTTT

v_gene: TRBV9
abundance: once
j_gene: TRBJ1-1
d_gene: NA
CDR3aa: CASSVQGYTEAFF
CDR3nt: TGTGCCAGCAGCGTACAGGGATACACTGAAGCTTTCTTT

v_gene: TRBV7-6
abundance: NA
j_gene: TRBJ2-3
d_gene: TRBD1
CDR3aa: CASSRWDRDTDTQYF
CDR3nt: TGTGCCAGCAGCCGATGGGACAGAGACACAGATACGCAGTATTTT

v_gene: TRBV29-1
abundance: once
j_gene: TRBJ1-2
d_gene: NA
CDR3aa: CSVGSGTNYGYTF
CDR3nt: TGCAGCGTTGGTTCAGGGACTAACTATGGCTACACCTTC

v_gene: TRBV7-6
abundance: once
j_gene: TRBJ1-2
d_gene: TRBD1
CDR3aa: CASSPGTGFKYGYTF
CDR3nt: TGTGCCAGCAGCCCAGGGACAGGGTTTAAATATGGCTACACCTTC

v_gene: TRBV6-5
abundance: NA
j_gene: TRBJ1-1
d_gene: NA
CDR3aa: CASSPYEANTEAFF
CDR3nt: TGTGCCAGCAGTCCGTACGAGGCGAACACTGAAGCTTTCTTT

v_gene: TRBV6-1
abundance: NA
j_gene: TRBJ2-5
d_gene: NA
CDR3aa: CASSEDRRQETQYF
CDR3nt: TGTGCCAGCAGTGAGGACAGAAGACAAGAGACCCAGTACTTC